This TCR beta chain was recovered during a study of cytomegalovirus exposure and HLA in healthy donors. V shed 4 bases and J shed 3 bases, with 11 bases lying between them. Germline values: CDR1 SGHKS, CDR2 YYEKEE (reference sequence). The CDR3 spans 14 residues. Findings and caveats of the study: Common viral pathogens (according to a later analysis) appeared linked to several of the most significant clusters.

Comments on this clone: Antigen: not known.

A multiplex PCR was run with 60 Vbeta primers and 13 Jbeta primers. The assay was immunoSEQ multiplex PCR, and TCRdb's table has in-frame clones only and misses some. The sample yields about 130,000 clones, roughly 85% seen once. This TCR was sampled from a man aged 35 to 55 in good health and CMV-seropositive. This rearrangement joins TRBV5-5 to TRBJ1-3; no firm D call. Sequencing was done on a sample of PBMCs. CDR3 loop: CASSASGRGNTIYF. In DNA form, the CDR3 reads TGTGCCAGCAGCGCCAGCGGACGTGGAAACACCATATATTTT.